These 17 T cell receptor beta chains were all obtained from the same sample, sequenced in a study of blood T cell repertoires in COVID-19. Generated by immunoSEQ multiplex PCR, the TCRdb table keeps only in-frame clones and is missing some. The table has roughly 350,000 clones, about 90% seen once. The sequencing input was peripheral blood. The receptors come from a woman in her thirties with COVID-19, enrolled during active disease.

J is TRBJ2-7 and V is TRBV24-1; 9 positions match TRBD2. The CDR3 runs to 18 residues. Trimming cost V 5 bases and J 0 bases; bases outside gene matches: 13. Germline CDR1 and CDR2: KGHDR and SFDVKD. This CDR3 is CATSALRTSGPSSYEQYF. The CDR3 DNA is TGTGCCACCAGTGCCCTTAGAACTAGCGGGCCGAGCTCCTACGAGCAGTACTTC.

This rearrangement joins TRBV5-5 to TRBJ1-1; 7 bases line up with TRBD1. Germline assignment: CDR1 SGHKS and CDR2 YYEKEE (reference sequence). The CDR3 runs to 15 residues. Trimming cost V 0 bases and J 3 bases; bases outside gene matches: 5. CDR3 residues: CASSLVGGADTEAFF. The CDR3, as DNA: TGTGCCAGCAGCTTGGTAGGGGGCGCGGACACTGAAGCTTTCTTT.

V usage is TRBV10-3 and J usage is TRBJ1-5, with D hard to call. There are 13 residues in the CDR3. Trimming stripped 4 bases from V and 4 bases from J, with 8 bases between. CDR1 and CDR2 from the germline V gene are ENHRY and SYGVKD. For the CDR3, the DNA is TGTGCCATCAGTGCCTCGGGGAATCAGCCCCAGCATTTT. This encodes CAISASGNQPQHF.

The rearrangement links TRBV24-1 to TRBJ2-2, with 8 bases matching TRBD1. Germline V gene data show CDR1 as KGHDR and CDR2 as SFDVKD. The J segment lost 1 base and the V segment lost 5 bases, leaving 5 bases of the junction unmatched. The CDR3 totals 16 residues. The CDR3 DNA sequence: TGTGCCACCAGTGTCCCCGGGACAGGGAACACCGGGGAGCTGTTTTTT. This translates into CATSVPGTGNTGELFF.

V and J are TRBV6-6 and TRBJ1-4; 8 bases are shared with TRBD1. CDR1 and CDR2 from the germline V gene are MNHNY and SVGAGI (reference sequence). V lost 4 bases to trimming and J lost 8 bases; unmatched junction nucleotides: 6. The CDR3 sequence is 14 residues long. The chain's CDR3 is CASSSQGGVEKLFF. CDR3 sequence (DNA): TGTGCCAGCAGTTCACAGGGGGGGGTAGAAAAACTGTTTTTT.

This chain uses TRBV2 with TRBJ1-1, with 8 positions matching TRBD1. The CDR3 covers 15 residues. Germline-derived CDR1 and CDR2 are SNHLY and FYNNEI. Losses at the gene ends were 4 bases for V and 2 bases for J; bases not matched to a gene: 6. In DNA, the CDR3 is TGTGCCAGCAGTGTGGGACAGGTCGTCAACACTGAAGCTTTCTTT. Its translation is CASSVGQVVNTEAFF. Drawing the rest from reference TRBV2 and TRBJ1-1, the complete variable domain is EPEVTQTPSHQVTQMGQEVILRCVPISNHLYFYWYRQILGQKVEFLVSFYNNEISEKSEIFDDQFSVERPDGSNFTLKIRSTKLEDSAMYFCASSVGQVVNTEAFFGQGTRLTVV.

This rearrangement joins TRBV9 to TRBJ2-3; 7 bases are shared with TRBD2. Unmatched junction bases numbered 16, after V lost 0 bases and J lost 6 bases. Germline CDR1 is SGDLS and CDR2 is YYNGEE. CDR3 size: 18 residues. The CDR3 here is CASSVGPGKGGPEDTQYF. CDR3 DNA: TGTGCCAGCAGCGTAGGGCCCGGGAAGGGAGGGCCGGAGGATACGCAGTATTTT.

This sequence joins TRBV7-9 and TRBJ1-2; TRBD1 matches 8 bases. The CDR3 has 13 residues. Looked up from germline, CDR1 is SEHNR and CDR2 is FQNEAQ (reference sequence). J gave up 2 bases and V 4 bases, and 0 bases lay outside the gene matches. This CDR3 reads CASSSGGNYGYTF. CDR3 sequence (DNA): TGTGCCAGCAGCTCAGGGGGCAACTATGGCTACACCTTC.

V usage is TRBV29-1 and J usage is TRBJ2-3; D gene unclear. The CDR3 covers 12 residues. Per the germline V gene, CDR1 is SQVTM and CDR2 is ANQGSEA. The V gene lost 7 bases and the J gene lost 1 base, with 9 bases spanning the gap. Written as DNA, the CDR3 is TGCAGCGCCTCACACGGCACAGATACGCAGTATTTT. It encodes CSASHGTDTQYF.

The genes are TRBV4-3 and TRBJ2-4; 9 bases map to TRBD1. The length of the CDR3 is 17 residues. Germline V gene sequence: CDR1 LGHNA, CDR2 YSLEER. The V and J ends lost 2 bases and 0 bases, in that order; junction bases with no gene match: 5. The CDR3 region is CASSQRTGAGAKNIQYF. The CDR3 DNA sequence: TGCGCCAGCAGCCAAAGGACAGGGGCCGGAGCCAAAAACATTCAGTACTTC.

The gene calls are TRBV24-1 and TRBJ1-5; 7 bases align to TRBD1. The length of the CDR3 is 13 residues. Germline CDR1 is KGHDR and CDR2 is SFDVKD. V lost 4 bases, J lost 9 bases, and 5 bases stayed unmatched. As DNA, the CDR3 is TGTGCCACCAGTGACGTAGGGGGCTGGCCCCAGCATTTT. Protein sequence: CATSDVGGWPQHF.

The V and J genes are TRBV4-1 and TRBJ2-1, with 12 bases identical to TRBD2. CDR3 length equals 15 residues. The V segment lost 1 base and the J segment 7 bases; nucleotides outside the gene matches: 2. Looked up from germline, CDR1 is MGHRA and CDR2 is YSYEKL. CDR3 sequence (DNA): TGCGCCAGCAGCCAAGCTAGCGGGAGGGGAAATGAGCAGTTCTTC. This codes for CASSQASGRGNEQFF.

V is TRBV28 and J is TRBJ2-3, with D possibly matching TRBD2 (7 bases). This CDR3 contains 15 residues. The V gene lost 5 bases and the J gene lost 6 bases, with 18 bases spanning the gap. Germline V gene lookup returns CDR1 MDHEN and CDR2 SYDVKM. In nucleotides, the CDR3 is TGTGCCAGCAGTCTCCCTGGGGGGGCGCGGGATACGCAGTATTTT. This gives the protein CASSLPGGARDTQYF.

This sequence joins TRBV7-3 and TRBJ2-3; D is perhaps TRBD2 (5 bases). The germline V and J ends were trimmed by 6 bases and 0 bases, with 16 bases remaining between them. The CDR3 covers 16 residues. Germline V CDR1 and CDR2: SGHTA, FQGTGA. CDR3 DNA sequence: TGTGCCAGCAGGTTGGGGAGCGGTAGCAGCACAGATACGCAGTATTTT. Translating it yields CASRLGSGSSTDTQYF. Combining the CDR3 with reference TRBV7-3 and TRBJ2-3 gives the whole variable domain GAGVSQTPSNKVTEKGKYVELRCDPISGHTALYWYRQSLGQGPEFLIYFQGTGAADDSGLPNDRFFAVRPEGSVSTLKIQRTERGDSAVYLCASRLGSGSSTDTQYFGPGTRLTVL.

V and J are TRBV11-2 and TRBJ2-1; 7 bases align to TRBD1. The germline CDR1 and CDR2 sequences are SGHAT and FQNNGV. V trimming: 2 bases; J trimming: 10 bases; junction bases outside the gene matches: 11. The CDR3 spans 15 residues. CDR3 sequence reads: CASSLHATGAREQFF. DNA for the CDR3: TGTGCCAGCAGCTTACATGCAACAGGGGCAAGAGAGCAGTTCTTC.

The chain has TRBV7-6 and TRBJ2-5, with 9 nucleotides matching TRBD2. This CDR3 comprises 17 residues. The germline V gene has CDR1 SGHVS and CDR2 FNYEAQ. The CDR3 here is CASGKGLAGLDQETQYF. The CDR3 DNA reads TGTGCTTCCGGCAAAGGGCTAGCGGGGCTCGACCAAGAGACCCAGTACTTC.

V gene TRBV7-8 combines with J gene TRBJ2-3; TRBD2 matches at 10 bases. Germline CDR1 is SGHVS and CDR2 is FQNEAQ. V dropped 0 bases and J dropped 0; count of bases not matched to a gene: 0. The CDR3 length is 16 residues. CDR3 DNA: TGTGCCAGCAGCTTAGCAGCGGGAGGGAGCACAGATACGCAGTATTTT. Protein product: CASSLAAGGSTDTQYF.